One sample yielded the 27 T cell receptor beta chains listed below, sequenced in a study of blood T cell repertoires in COVID-19. Assay: immunoSEQ multiplex PCR; the TCRdb copy retains only in-frame clones and omits some. Of 250,000 to 300,000 clones in the sample, about 89% were seen once. Material: peripheral blood. Receptors were obtained from a woman aged 35 to 49 who had recovered from COVID-19.

The chain uses TRBV5-1 and TRBJ2-3; 8 nucleotides agree with TRBD1. The CDR3 extends over 17 amino acids. Trimming at V came to 2 bases and at J to 1 base, leaving 9 bases not matched to a gene. Germline V gene data show CDR1 as SGHRS and CDR2 as YFSETQ. CDR3 protein: CASSFLPQGEGTDTQYF. The CDR3 DNA reads TGCGCCAGCAGCTTCCTACCACAGGGGGAGGGCACAGATACGCAGTATTTT.

In its sample, this clone was seen once. The chain is built from TRBV28 and TRBJ1-2, with a tentative D call TRBD1 (5 bases). The CDR3 runs 13 residues. CDR1 is MDHEN, CDR2 SYDVKM, per germline. V was shortened by 2 bases and J by 6 bases, with 10 bases between the two germline ends. The chain's CDR3 is CASSLNRPDGYTF. In DNA form, the CDR3 reads TGTGCCAGCAGTTTAAACAGGCCAGATGGCTACACCTTC.

The chain employs TRBV28 and TRBJ2-5; D uncertain. Germline CDR1 MDHEN, CDR2 SYDVKM. Trimming left V 3 bases short and J 5 bases short, with 10 bases between. The length of the CDR3 is 13 residues. The CDR3 protein is CASSLSSFETQYF. The CDR3 DNA follows: TGTGCCAGCAGTTTGAGTAGCTTTGAGACCCAGTACTTC.

CDR3 amino acids: CASSSYYEQYF. CDR3 sequence (DNA): TGTGCCAGCAGTTCTTACTACGAGCAGTACTTC. The rearrangement links TRBV28 to TRBJ2-7, with D unresolved. V dropped 4 bases and J dropped 3 bases, with 4 bases sitting between them. CDR1 and CDR2 (germline): MDHEN, SYDVKM. CDR3 length: 11 residues.

The rearrangement uses TRBV30 and TRBJ1-3, with 9 bases matching TRBD1. Germline V gene data show CDR1 as GTSNPN and CDR2 as SVGIG (reference sequence). CDR3 size: 16 residues. Trimming removed 3 bases from V and 0 bases from J; junction bases left unmatched: 6. In nucleotides, the CDR3 is TGTGCCTGGAGGGAACAGGGGGCCTTCTCTGGAAACACCATATATTTT. This translates into CAWREQGAFSGNTIYF.

The chain uses TRBV10-2 and TRBJ1-1; D is perhaps TRBD1 (5 bases). V shed 4 bases and J shed 8 bases, with 11 bases lying between them. The CDR3 runs to 12 residues. Germline CDR1 and CDR2: WSHSY and SAAADI. The CDR3 DNA reads as TGCGCCAGCAGTGTTGGGGCAGGGGAAGCTTTCTTT. Translation: CASSVGAGEAFF.

This chain joins TRBV28 and TRBJ2-5, with 9 bases identical to TRBD1. Germline loops: CDR1 MDHEN, CDR2 SYDVKM. The CDR3 has 14 residues. V trimming: 6 bases; J trimming: 5 bases; junction bases outside the gene matches: 7. The CDR3 loop is CASSRTGVDETQYF. The CDR3 region has the DNA TGTGCCAGCAGCAGGACAGGGGTAGATGAGACCCAGTACTTC.

This sequence joins TRBV27 and TRBJ1-1; TRBD1 is a possible D gene (5 bases). CDR3 length equals 14 residues. Germline CDR1 and CDR2: MNHEY and SMNVEV (reference sequence). The ends were cut back, 6 bases at V and 4 bases at J, with 15 bases in the middle. CDR3: CASRPGLRGTEAFF. CDR3 coding DNA: TGTGCCAGCAGACCGGGACTAAGGGGCACTGAAGCTTTCTTT.

The chain joins TRBV3-1 (or the pseudogene TRBV3-2) to TRBJ1-2; D is possibly TRBD1 (6 bases). Germline-derived CDR1 and CDR2 are LGHDT and YNNKEL (reference sequence). CDR3 length equals 18 residues. V was cut by 1 base and J by 0 bases, with 18 bases left in between. CDR3 DNA: TGTGCCAGCAGCCAAGTAAACCCAGGGGCCTACTCTAACTATGGCTACACCTTC. Translation: CASSQVNPGAYSNYGYTF.

The J gene is TRBJ1-2, the V gene TRBV7-9; D unclear. The CDR3 loop spans 14 amino acids. Germline CDR1 SEHNR, CDR2 FQNEAQ (reference sequence). The V end was cut by 1 base, the J end by 3 bases, with 9 bases between. The CDR3 is CASSLGLTDYGYTF. CDR3 DNA: TGTGCCAGCAGCTTAGGGTTAACGGACTATGGCTACACCTTC.

V usage is TRBV6-5 and J usage is TRBJ2-3, with a possible D match to TRBD1 (6 bases). The germline V and J ends were trimmed by 7 bases and 4 bases, with 9 bases remaining between them. This CDR3 is 12 amino acids long. Germline V gives CDR1 MNHEY, CDR2 SVGAGI. Here the CDR3 DNA reads TGTGCCAGCATACAGGGAGCAGATACGCAGTATTTT. Its protein product is CASIQGADTQYF.

This chain joins TRBV9 and TRBJ2-7; possible D gene TRBD2, 6 bases. The CDR3 is 12 amino acids. The germline gives CDR1 SGDLS, CDR2 YYNGEE. The ends were cut back, 4 bases at V and 5 bases at J, with 10 bases in the middle. The CDR3 here is CASSPRGDEQYF. CDR3 in DNA: TGTGCCAGCAGCCCGCGGGGAGACGAGCAGTACTTC.

The gene calls are TRBV30 and TRBJ2-7; maybe TRBD2 (6 bases). The CDR3 length is 16 residues. Looked up from germline, CDR1 is GTSNPN and CDR2 is SVGIG (reference sequence). The V and J ends lost 2 bases and 2 bases respectively, with 19 bases between them. CDR3 in DNA: TGTGCCTGGAGTCCCCCCTCAGGCGGGAACCCCTACGAGCAGTACTTC. It codes for CAWSPPSGGNPYEQYF.

The J gene is TRBJ1-2, the V gene TRBV12-5, with D possibly matching TRBD1 (6 bases). CDR1 is LGHNT, CDR2 FRNRAP, per germline. Trimming cost V 3 bases and J 4 bases, with 12 bases left between them. The CDR3 length is 14 residues. CDR3 sequence (DNA): TGTGCTAGTGGTTTTGCTACAGGGTTCTATGGCTACACCTTC. Protein product: CASGFATGFYGYTF.

The chain has TRBV3-1 (or the pseudogene TRBV3-2) and TRBJ1-3; 8 nucleotides line up with TRBD1. The V gene's germline CDR1 is LGHDT and CDR2 YNNKEL (reference sequence). The CDR3 sequence is 15 residues long. V gave up 4 bases and J gave up 4 bases; unmatched junction bases: 6. The CDR3 nucleotides are TGTGCCAGCAGCCCACCGACAGGGGCCGGAAACACCATATATTTT. This sequence encodes CASSPPTGAGNTIYF.

Here the CDR3 reads CASSPTRGTGQETQYF. Written as DNA, the CDR3 is TGTGCCAGCAGCCCGACCAGGGGTACGGGCCAAGAGACCCAGTACTTC. The chain carries TRBV7-9 and TRBJ2-5, with D possibly matching TRBD1 (6 bases). CDR1 and CDR2 (germline): SEHNR, FQNEAQ (reference sequence). Between the trimmed V and J ends, which lost 5 bases and 1 base, there was a span of 17 bases. The CDR3 spans 16 residues.

The chain employs TRBV27 and TRBJ2-1; D uncertain. V gave up 8 bases and J gave up 0 bases, with 5 bases separating them. The CDR3 is 12 amino acids. Germline V gene data show CDR1 as MNHEY and CDR2 as SMNVEV (reference sequence). In nucleotides, the CDR3 is TGTGCCAGCGGCCACTCCTACAATGAGCAGTTCTTC. It translates to CASGHSYNEQFF.

The chain recombines TRBV28 with TRBJ2-3; 9 nucleotides agree with TRBD1. Germline V gives CDR1 MDHEN, CDR2 SYDVKM. The CDR3 extends over 15 amino acids. Germline trimming cut 5 bases from V and 1 base from J; bases unmatched to any gene: 4. CDR3 in DNA: TGTGCCAGCAGTCAACAGGGGGCAGGCACAGATACGCAGTATTTT. Its protein is CASSQQGAGTDTQYF.

The chain recombines TRBV4-1 with TRBJ2-1; 11 bases are shared with TRBD2. The germline V gene has CDR1 MGHRA and CDR2 YSYEKL. Trimming cost V 8 bases and J 0 bases; bases outside gene matches: 3. CDR3 size: 15 residues. CDR3 DNA: TGCGCCAGCGGTAGCGGGAGGGCCTCCTACAATGAGCAGTTCTTC. Translation gives CASGSGRASYNEQFF.

The gene calls are TRBV24-1 and TRBJ1-3; weak D call: TRBD1 (5 bases). This CDR3 is built from 16 residues. V lost 4 bases and J 4 bases, leaving 16 bases between the germline ends. Germline CDR1 is KGHDR and CDR2 is SFDVKD. CDR3 region: CATSDPAGPNGNTIYF. CDR3 sequence (DNA): TGTGCCACCAGTGACCCTGCGGGGCCTAACGGAAACACCATATATTTT.

This chain uses TRBV28 with TRBJ2-5; 7 bases fit TRBD2. The germline V gene has CDR1 MDHEN and CDR2 SYDVKM. V dropped 10 bases and J dropped 5; count of bases not matched to a gene: 7. CDR3 length equals 12 residues. The CDR3 region has the DNA TGTGCCACCCTGTTGGGGGGGGAGACCCAGTACTTC. Translated: CATLLGGETQYF.

This clone has a single count. The CDR3 spells CASSLGLIDQQYF. The DNA for the CDR3 is TGTGCCAGCAGCTTGGGACTCATCGACCAGCAGTATTTT. The rearrangement uses TRBV7-8 and TRBJ2-3, with D maybe TRBD2 (6 bases). This CDR3 contains 13 residues. V lost 3 bases and J lost 11, with 15 bases in between. Germline CDR1 SGHVS, CDR2 FQNEAQ.

This rearrangement joins TRBV28 to TRBJ1-2; no definite D call. V shed 8 bases and J shed 6 bases, with 16 bases lying between them. The germline gives CDR1 MDHEN, CDR2 SYDVKM. The CDR3 is made up of 13 amino acids. The CDR3 is CASRGRGRDGYTF. The DNA for the CDR3 is TGTGCCAGCCGAGGGAGAGGGAGGGATGGCTACACCTTC.

This clone was observed a few times. The chain couples TRBV9 to TRBJ2-1, with D possibly TRBD2 on 6 matching bases. Trimming cost V 0 bases and J 7 bases, with 14 bases left between them. The CDR3 is 15 residues long. In germline, CDR1 is SGDLS, CDR2 YYNGEE. CDR3 region: CASSVDGSTGNEQFF. CDR3 DNA: TGTGCCAGCAGCGTAGACGGGAGCACCGGGAATGAGCAGTTCTTC.

The genes are TRBV5-5 and TRBJ1-3; 7 positions match TRBD1. Per the germline V gene, CDR1 is SGHKS and CDR2 is YYEKEE (reference sequence). The CDR3 sequence is 16 residues long. V dropped 4 bases and J dropped 3; count of bases not matched to a gene: 10. The CDR3: CASSGVNRGSGNTIYF. As DNA, the CDR3 is TGTGCCAGCAGCGGAGTAAACAGGGGAAGTGGAAACACCATATATTTT.

The chain uses TRBV11-2 and TRBJ2-7; D may be TRBD2 (6 bases). There are 12 residues in the CDR3. V dropped 4 bases and J dropped 4 bases, with 8 bases sitting between them. Germline lookup yields CDR1 SGHAT and CDR2 FQNNGV. The CDR3 DNA follows: TGTGCCAGCAGCTCTGGGGGGTACGAGCAGTACTTC. It specifies CASSSGGYEQYF.

This rearrangement joins TRBV14 to TRBJ2-6; 9 positions agree with TRBD2. Trimming at V came to 4 bases and at J to 2 bases, leaving 6 bases not matched to a gene. There are 17 residues in the CDR3. Germline values: CDR1 SGHDN, CDR2 FVKESK. This CDR3 reads CASSRSGSYPGANVLTF. The CDR3 DNA reads TGTGCCAGCAGCCGTAGCGGGAGTTACCCTGGGGCCAACGTCCTGACTTTC.